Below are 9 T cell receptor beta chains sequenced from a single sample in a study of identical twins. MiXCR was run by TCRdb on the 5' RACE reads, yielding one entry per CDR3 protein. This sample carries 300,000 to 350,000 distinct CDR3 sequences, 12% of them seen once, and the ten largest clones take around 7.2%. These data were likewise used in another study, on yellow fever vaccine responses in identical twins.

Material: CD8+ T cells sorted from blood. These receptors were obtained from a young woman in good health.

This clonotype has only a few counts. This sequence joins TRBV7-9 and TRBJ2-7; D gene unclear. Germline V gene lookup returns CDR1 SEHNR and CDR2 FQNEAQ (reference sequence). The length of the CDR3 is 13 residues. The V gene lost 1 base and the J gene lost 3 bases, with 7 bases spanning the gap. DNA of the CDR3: TGTGCCAGCAGCTTAGGCAGATACTACGAGCAGTACTTC. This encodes CASSLGRYYEQYF.

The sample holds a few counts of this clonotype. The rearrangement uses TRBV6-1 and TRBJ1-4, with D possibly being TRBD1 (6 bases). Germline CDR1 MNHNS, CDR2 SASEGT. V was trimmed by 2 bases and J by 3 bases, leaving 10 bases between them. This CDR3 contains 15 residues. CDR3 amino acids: CASSEYTGSNEKLFF. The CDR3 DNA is TGTGCCAGCAGTGAATACACAGGGTCTAATGAAAAACTGTTTTTT.

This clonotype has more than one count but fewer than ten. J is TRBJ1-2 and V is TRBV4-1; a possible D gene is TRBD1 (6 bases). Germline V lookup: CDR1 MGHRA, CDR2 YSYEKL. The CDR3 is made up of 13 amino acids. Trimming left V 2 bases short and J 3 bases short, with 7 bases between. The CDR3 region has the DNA TGCGCCAGCAGCCAAACAGGGCACTATGGCTACACCTTC. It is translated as CASSQTGHYGYTF.

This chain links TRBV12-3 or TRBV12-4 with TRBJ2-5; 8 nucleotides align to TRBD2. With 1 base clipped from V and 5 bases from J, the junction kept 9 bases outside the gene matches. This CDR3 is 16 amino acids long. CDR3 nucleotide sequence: TGTGCCAGCAGTTTAGATGTTAGCGGGGTTAGGGAGACCCAGTACTTC. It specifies CASSLDVSGVRETQYF.

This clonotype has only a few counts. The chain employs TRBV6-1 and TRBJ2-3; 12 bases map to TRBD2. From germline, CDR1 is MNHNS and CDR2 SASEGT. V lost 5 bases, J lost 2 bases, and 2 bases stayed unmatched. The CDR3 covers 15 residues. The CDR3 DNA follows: TGTGCCAGCAGTCTAGCGGGAGGGACCACAGATACGCAGTATTTT. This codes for CASSLAGGTTDTQYF.

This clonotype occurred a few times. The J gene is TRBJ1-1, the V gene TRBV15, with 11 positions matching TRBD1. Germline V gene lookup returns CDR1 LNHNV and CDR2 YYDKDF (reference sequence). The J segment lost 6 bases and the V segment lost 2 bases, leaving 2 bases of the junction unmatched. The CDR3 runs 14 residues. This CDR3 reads CATSRRGQGAEAFF. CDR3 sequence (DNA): TGTGCCACCAGCAGAAGGGGACAGGGGGCTGAAGCTTTCTTT.

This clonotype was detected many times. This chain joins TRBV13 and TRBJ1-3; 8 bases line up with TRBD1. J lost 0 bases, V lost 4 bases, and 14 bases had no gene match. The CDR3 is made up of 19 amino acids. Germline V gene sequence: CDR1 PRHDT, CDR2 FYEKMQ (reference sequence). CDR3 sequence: CASSSGQAPLGGSGNTIYF. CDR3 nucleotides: TGTGCCAGCAGCTCGGGACAGGCCCCTCTTGGGGGCTCTGGAAACACCATATATTTT.

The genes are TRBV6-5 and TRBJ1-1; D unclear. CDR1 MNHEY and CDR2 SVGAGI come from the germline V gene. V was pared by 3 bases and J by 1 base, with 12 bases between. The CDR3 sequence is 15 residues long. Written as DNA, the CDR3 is TGTGCCAGCAGTTATTCACTGCCAGCGAACACTGAAGCTTTCTTT. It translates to CASSYSLPANTEAFF.

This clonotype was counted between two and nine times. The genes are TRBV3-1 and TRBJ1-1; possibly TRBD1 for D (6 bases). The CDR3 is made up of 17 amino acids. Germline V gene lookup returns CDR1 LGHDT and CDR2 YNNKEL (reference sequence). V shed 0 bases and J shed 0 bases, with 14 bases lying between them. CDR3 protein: CASSQEGARVLNTEAFF. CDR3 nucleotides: TGTGCCAGCAGCCAAGAGGGGGCCAGAGTATTGAACACTGAAGCTTTCTTT. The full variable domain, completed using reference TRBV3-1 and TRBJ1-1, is DTAVSQTPKYLVTQMGNDKSIKCEQNLGHDTMYWYKQDSKKFLKIMFSYNNKELIINETVPNRFSPKSPDKAHLNLHINSLELGDSAVYFCASSQEGARVLNTEAFFGQGTRLTVV.